The rows below give T cell receptor beta chains drawn from one sample of a study of cytomegalovirus exposure and HLA in healthy donors. Sequencing used immunoSEQ multiplex PCR; TCRdb keeps in-frame clones, though not all of them. This sample yields almost 95,000 clones, of which just under 70% are seen a single time; 2.5% to 3% belongs to the top ten. The sample was PBMCs. These receptors were taken from a man over 45 in good health and CMV-seronegative. Both conserved end residues are part of each CDR3. The D gene is left open where the match is weak. Part of the rows lack a size; the others show once, few, many or a class for expanded clones.

TRBD1	TRBV28	TRBJ1-4	few	TGTGCCAGCCTGGACAGGGAACGCGAAAAACTGTTTTTT	CASLDREREKLFF
.	TRBV27	TRBJ1-4	.	TGTGCCAGCAGTCGGTTTTCAGGGACAACTAATGAAAAACTGTTTTTT	CASSRFSGTTNEKLFF
.	TRBV7-2	TRBJ1-1	.	TGTGCCAGCAGCCCGCGGGGTTTAACTGAAGCTTTCTTT	CASSPRGLTEAFF
TRBD1	TRBV4-1	TRBJ1-6	.	TGCGCCAGCAGCCAGAGTTCCGGGACAGGTCTTAGGCCCCTCCACTTT	CASSQSSGTGLRPLHF
.	TRBV4-2	TRBJ1-2	few	TGTGCCAGCAGCCAATTTAGTGGCTACACCTTC	CASSQFSGYTF
.	TRBV5-4	TRBJ1-1	.	TGTGCCAGCAGCTTGATCGGGAACACTGAAGCTTTCTTT	CASSLIGNTEAFF
.	TRBV7-2	TRBJ2-7	.	TGTGCCAGCAGCGCAGGGACTTTACCCACCTACGAGCAGTACTTC	CASSAGTLPTYEQYF
.	TRBV7-8	TRBJ2-2	.	TGTGCCAGCAGCTTAGCCGGGAACACCGGGGAGCTGTTTTTT	CASSLAGNTGELFF
.	TRBV7-9	TRBJ1-2	.	TGTGCCTTCCAAAGACAGGCTAACTATGGCTACACCTTC	CAFQRQANYGYTF
TRBD1	TRBV6-4	TRBJ2-1	.	TGTGCCAGCAGTGACTCGTACGGTGTCGGGACAGGGCGTACGGGTAATGAGCAGTTCTTC	CASSDSYGVGTGRTGNEQFF
TRBD1	TRBV5-1	TRBJ1-2	.	TGCGCCAGCAGCGTGGGGGGACAGTATGGCTACACCTTC	CASSVGGQYGYTF
.	TRBV30	TRBJ1-5	.	TGTGCCTGGAGTCCCACTCGGGGGTCCCAGCATTTT	CAWSPTRGSQHF
.	TRBV14	TRBJ2-3	.	TGTGCCAGCAGCCAATTTACTTCGACAGATACGCAGTATTTT	CASSQFTSTDTQYF